This TCR beta chain was sequenced for a study of T cell responses to AZD1222 COVID-19 vaccine. Assay used: immunoSEQ multiplex PCR; TCRdb lists only in-frame clones, some missing. Here the sample spans roughly 120,000 clones, roughly 84% being singletons. This sample comprised peripheral blood, obtained on day 0 of AZD1222 vaccination. The sequence was obtained from an adult in good health.

In DNA, the CDR3 is TGTGCCAGCAGCCAATCCCCGGGGAGAACTGAAGCTTTCTTT. Amino acids: CASSQSPGRTEAFF. The V gene is TRBV6-5, the J gene TRBJ1-1; D is unclear. This CDR3 contains 14 residues. CDR1 is MNHEY, CDR2 SVGAGI, per germline. Trimming took 6 bases from V and 5 from J, leaving 16 bases between them.